This T cell receptor beta chain was documented in a study of CD8+CD57+ T cells in acquired aplastic anemia. About the research overall: Sorted CD4+ and CD8+ cell DNA averaged around 3 ug. Researchers reported that healthy donors averaged around 10 million reads for CD4+ cells.

The study profiled TCR beta VDJ and CDR3 using genomic DNA as template. TCRdb re-derived calls from the reads in MiXCR, one entry per CDR3 protein. This sample carries some 180,000 distinct CDR3 sequences, about 47% of them seen once, and the ten largest clones take about 2.9%. Points on this clonotype: What it binds is unknown.

Notes on the study in general: With respect to CD8+ Simpson's diversity, patients and controls did not differ significantly.

Sequenced input: sorted CD4+, CD8+, or CD8+CD57+ T cells (not recorded which) from PBMCs. This clonotype was obtained from a human donor in good health.

The DNA for the CDR3 is TGTGCCAGCAGCTTGGCCAAGGACGGTCAAGAGACCCAGTACTTC. Translation gives CASSLAKDGQETQYF. V gene TRBV5-4 combines with J gene TRBJ2-5; D remains ambiguous. V was shortened by 0 bases and J by 2 bases, with 11 bases between the two germline ends. The CDR3 loop spans 15 amino acids. CDR1 is SGHNT and CDR2 is YYREEE in the germline V gene (reference sequence).